This T cell receptor beta chain was captured by sequencing in a study of CD8 T cells in Susac syndrome. At the level of the study: At blood draw, Susac syndrome patients were therapy-naive, on corticosteroids, or on intravenous immunoglobulin alone.

After extraction with the RNeasy kit, about 0.45 to 1 ug of the RNA was reverse transcribed using random hexamers. Across 54 Vbeta and 13 Jbeta, TCR beta CDR3 was amplified with immunoSEQ multiplex PCR. TCRdb reprocessed the immunoSEQ multiplex PCR reads via MiXCR and lists one record per CDR3 protein. The sample carries about 110,000 distinct CDR3 sequences, roughly 95% recorded once. CD8+ and CD4+ T cells from blood underwent TCR beta sequencing, which was carried out in a high-throughput format. Source material: CD8+ T cells from PBMCs. The clonotype comes from a human donor with Susac syndrome.

DNA for the CDR3: TGCGCCAGCAGCCAAGACCCAGACAGTGCAGATACGCAGTATTTT. Protein product: CASSQDPDSADTQYF. V usage is TRBV4-1 and J usage is TRBJ2-3; TRBD1 might be the D (5 bases). CDR1 MGHRA and CDR2 YSYEKL come from the germline V gene. Deletions cut 0 bases from V and 4 bases from J, with 11 bases between. CDR3 size: 15 residues.